Here is one T cell receptor (beta chain) with its context. Its matching antigen is unknown. Germline lookup yields CDR1 MNHEY and CDR2 SMNVEV (reference sequence). J gave up 0 bases and V 6 bases, and 8 bases lay outside the gene matches. This CDR3 comprises 17 residues. Expressed TCRB transcripts were sequenced, since all the RNA that had been isolated was reverse transcribed. About 3.57 million reads per sample on average were obtained from naive, central memory and regulatory T cell samples. The method was immunoSEQ multiplex PCR; TCRdb's version includes in-frame clones alone and lacks a portion of them. Seen here are 60,000 or so clones, roughly 50% observed once, and the top ten hold around 2.5%. This entry comes from a study of beta chain features in type 1 diabetes. Study conclusions and caveats: In these data, an HLA type influence on TCRB rearrangement remained unresolved. People with Type 1 diabetes carried modestly yet significantly shorter TCRB CDR3s in all four CD4+ subsets. Patients' naive, central memory and regulatory TCRB repertoires appeared more alike than those of healthy donors.

The sample taken for sequencing was Tregs from blood. V is TRBV27 and J is TRBJ2-2, with 9 bases fitting TRBD1. This TCR derives from a woman aged 40 to 50 with type 1 diabetes. The CDR3 region is CASRPDRGIANTGELFF. CDR3 nucleotide sequence: TGTGCCAGCAGGCCCGACAGGGGGATCGCGAACACCGGGGAGCTGTTTTTT.